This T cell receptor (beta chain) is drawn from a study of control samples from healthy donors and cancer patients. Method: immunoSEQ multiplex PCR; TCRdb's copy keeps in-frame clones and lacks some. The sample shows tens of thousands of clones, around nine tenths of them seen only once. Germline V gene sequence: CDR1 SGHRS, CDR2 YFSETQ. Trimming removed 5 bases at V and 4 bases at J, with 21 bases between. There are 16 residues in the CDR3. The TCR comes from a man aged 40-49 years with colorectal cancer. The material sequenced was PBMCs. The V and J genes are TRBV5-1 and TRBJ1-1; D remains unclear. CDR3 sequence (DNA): TGCGCCAGCAGTCTCCAAGTGGGAGTTATCGGCACTGAAGCTTTCTTT. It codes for CASSLQVGVIGTEAFF.